The next 9 T cell receptor beta chains were all read from a single sample in a study of blood T cell repertoires in COVID-19. Method: immunoSEQ multiplex PCR; TCRdb's copy keeps in-frame clones and lacks some. The table lists about 100,000 clones, more than 75% of them singletons, with around 7.2% in the top ten. The sample consisted of peripheral blood. Source of these receptors: a man aged 25-45 years in a cohort sampled during active COVID-19.

The V gene is TRBV2, the J gene TRBJ2-3; TRBD2 aligns across 14 bases. After removal of 0 bases from V and 8 bases from J, the junction contained 13 bases not matched to a gene. CDR1 SNHLY and CDR2 FYNNEI come from the germline V gene. The CDR3 sequence is 19 residues long. The CDR3 bases are TGTGCCAGCAGTGAAGCGGGACAGGGACTAGCGGGGGTCCGCGGTACGCAGTATTTT. Its protein is CASSEAGQGLAGVRGTQYF.

The V and J genes are TRBV27 and TRBJ1-4, with D possibly being TRBD1 (5 bases). Looked up from germline, CDR1 is MNHEY and CDR2 is SMNVEV (reference sequence). The CDR3 length is 14 residues. Trimming removed 1 base from V and 8 bases from J, with 11 bases in between. CDR3 loop: CASSLLGAAEKLFF. The CDR3 DNA reads TGTGCCAGCAGTTTATTAGGGGCGGCGGAAAAACTGTTTTTT.

The chain links TRBV11-2 to TRBJ1-2, with TRBD1 matching 7 bases. CDR1 is SGHAT, CDR2 FQNNGV, per germline. J gave up 3 bases and V 5 bases, and 3 bases lay outside the gene matches. The CDR3 consists of 13 residues. The CDR3 DNA sequence: TGTGCCAGCAGCCCGCAGGGGGACTATGGCTACACCTTC. Translating gives CASSPQGDYGYTF.

The chain uses TRBV5-4 and TRBJ2-7, with 10 positions matching TRBD1. The V gene's germline CDR1 is SGHNT and CDR2 YYREEE (reference sequence). The CDR3 length is 14 residues. Trimming cost V 7 bases and J 4 bases; bases outside gene matches: 8. The CDR3, as DNA: TGTGCCAGCTCGAGGGACAGGGGCCATTACGAGCAGTACTTC. As protein: CASSRDRGHYEQYF.

The chain links TRBV6-7 to TRBJ1-1; 7 bases line up with TRBD1. TRBV6-7 is recorded as an ORF, its role being uncertain. CDR3 length equals 17 residues. Losses at the gene ends were 10 bases for V and 1 base for J; bases not matched to a gene: 18. CDR3 bases: TGTGCCACCAACCCTCTACCCCCGGGACAGCAGAACACTGAAGCTTTCTTT. Its translation is CATNPLPPGQQNTEAFF.

V and J are TRBV10-3 and TRBJ1-5; D not resolved. Germline V gene sequence: CDR1 ENHRY, CDR2 SYGVKD. V lost 8 bases to trimming and J lost 3 bases, with 8 bases between them. This CDR3 has 12 amino acids. Here the CDR3 reads CAIFDFNQPQHF. CDR3 nucleotides: TGTGCCATCTTCGACTTCAATCAGCCCCAGCATTTT.

This rearrangement joins TRBV6-1 to TRBJ1-5, with D perhaps matching TRBD1 (6 bases). Trimming removed 4 bases from V and 6 bases from J, with 19 bases in between. The CDR3 is made up of 16 amino acids. CDR1 is MNHNS and CDR2 is SASEGT in the germline V gene. The CDR3 reads CASSGGGDQWVQPQHF. In nucleotides, the CDR3 is TGTGCCAGCAGTGGAGGGGGGGACCAGTGGGTTCAGCCCCAGCATTTT.

This clone showed up just once. This chain joins TRBV5-8 and TRBJ2-3; unclear D gene. This CDR3 spans 14 amino acids. CDR1 and CDR2 (germline): SGHTS, YDEGEE. Trimming shortened V by 0 bases and J by 2 bases, and 7 bases separated the two germline ends. DNA for the CDR3: TGTGCCAGCAGCTTGGGTCTCCCCACAGATACGCAGTATTTT. Translation: CASSLGLPTDTQYF. Looking up the rest from reference TRBV5-8 and TRBJ2-3 gives the full variable domain: EAGVTQSPTHLIKTRGQQATLRCSPISGHTSVYWYQQALGLGLQFLLWYDEGEERNRGNFPPRFSGRQFPNYSSELNVNALELEDSALYLCASSLGLPTDTQYFGPGTRLTVL.

In DNA, the CDR3 is TGTGCTAGTGGTAGACCGCGGCCCTATGGCTACACCTTC. This translates into CASGRPRPYGYTF. The V gene is TRBV12-5, the J gene TRBJ1-2; no clear D gene. Between the trimmed V and J ends, which lost 5 bases and 4 bases, there was a span of 11 bases. This CDR3 has 13 residues. Germline V gene sequence: CDR1 LGHNT, CDR2 FRNRAP.